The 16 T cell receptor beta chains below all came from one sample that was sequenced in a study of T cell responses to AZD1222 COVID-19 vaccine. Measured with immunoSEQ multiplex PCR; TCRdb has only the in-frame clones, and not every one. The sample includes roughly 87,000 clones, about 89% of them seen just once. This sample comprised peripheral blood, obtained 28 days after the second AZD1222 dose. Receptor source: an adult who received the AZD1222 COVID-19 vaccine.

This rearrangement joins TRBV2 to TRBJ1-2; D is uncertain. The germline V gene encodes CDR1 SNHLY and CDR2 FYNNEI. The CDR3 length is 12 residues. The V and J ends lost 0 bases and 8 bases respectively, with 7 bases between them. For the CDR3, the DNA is TGTGCCAGCAGTGAAGCCCGAATCGGCTACACCTTC. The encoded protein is CASSEARIGYTF.

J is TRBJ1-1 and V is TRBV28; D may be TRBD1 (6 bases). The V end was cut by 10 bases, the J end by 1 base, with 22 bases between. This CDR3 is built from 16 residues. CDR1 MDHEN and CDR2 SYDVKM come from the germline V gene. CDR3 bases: TGTGCCATACTTAAGCGGGGGGCCCTTGAGAACACTGAAGCTTTCTTT. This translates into CAILKRGALENTEAFF.

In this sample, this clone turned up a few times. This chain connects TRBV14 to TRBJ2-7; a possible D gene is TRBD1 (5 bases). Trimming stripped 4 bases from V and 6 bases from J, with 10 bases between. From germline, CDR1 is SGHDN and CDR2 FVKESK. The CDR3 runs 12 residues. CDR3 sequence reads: CASSLTGPEQYF. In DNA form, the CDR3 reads TGTGCCAGCAGCCTAACAGGACCCGAGCAGTACTTC.

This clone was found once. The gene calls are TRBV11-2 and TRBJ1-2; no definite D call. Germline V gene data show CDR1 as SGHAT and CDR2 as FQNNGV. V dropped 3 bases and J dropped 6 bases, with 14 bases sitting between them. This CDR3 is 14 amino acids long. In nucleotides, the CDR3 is TGTGCCAGCAGCTTCGTGGGCCGGGGAGATGGCTACACCTTC. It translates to CASSFVGRGDGYTF. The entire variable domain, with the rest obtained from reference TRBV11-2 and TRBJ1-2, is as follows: EAGVAQSPRYKIIEKRQSVAFWCNPISGHATLYWYQQILGQGPKLLIQFQNNGVVDDSQLPKDRFSAERLKGVDSTLKIQPAKLEDSAVYLCASSFVGRGDGYTFGSGTRLTVV.

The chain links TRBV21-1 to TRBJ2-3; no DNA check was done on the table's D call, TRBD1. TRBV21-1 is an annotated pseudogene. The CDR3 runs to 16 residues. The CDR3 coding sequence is TGTGCCAGCAGCAAAGCTAAGGACAGGAGCACAGATACGCAGTATTTT. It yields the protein CASSKAKDRSTDTQYF.

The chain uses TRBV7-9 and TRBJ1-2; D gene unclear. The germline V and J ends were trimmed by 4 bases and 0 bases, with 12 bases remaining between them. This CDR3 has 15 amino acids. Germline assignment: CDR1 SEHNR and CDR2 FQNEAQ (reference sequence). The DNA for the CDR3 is TGTGCCAGCAGCTCTACAGACCGCGCTAACTATGGCTACACCTTC. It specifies CASSSTDRANYGYTF.

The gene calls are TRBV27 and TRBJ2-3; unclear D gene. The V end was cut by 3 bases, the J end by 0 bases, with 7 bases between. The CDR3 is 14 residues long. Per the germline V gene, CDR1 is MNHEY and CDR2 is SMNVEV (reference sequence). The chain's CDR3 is CASSFQASTDTQYF. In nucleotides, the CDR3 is TGTGCCAGCAGTTTTCAGGCGAGCACAGATACGCAGTATTTT.

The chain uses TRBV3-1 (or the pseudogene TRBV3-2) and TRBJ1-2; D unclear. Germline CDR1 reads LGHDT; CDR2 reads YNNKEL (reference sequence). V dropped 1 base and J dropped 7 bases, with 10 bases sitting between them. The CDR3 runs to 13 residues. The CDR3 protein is CASSQGPRGGYTF. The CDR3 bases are TGTGCCAGCAGCCAAGGGCCCCGGGGTGGCTACACCTTC.

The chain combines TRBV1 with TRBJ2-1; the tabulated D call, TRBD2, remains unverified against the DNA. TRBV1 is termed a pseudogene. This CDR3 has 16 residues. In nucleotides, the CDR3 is TGCACCAGCAGCCTACTAGCGCCCTTCGTATACAATGAGCAGTTCTTC. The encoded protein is CTSSLLAPFVYNEQFF.

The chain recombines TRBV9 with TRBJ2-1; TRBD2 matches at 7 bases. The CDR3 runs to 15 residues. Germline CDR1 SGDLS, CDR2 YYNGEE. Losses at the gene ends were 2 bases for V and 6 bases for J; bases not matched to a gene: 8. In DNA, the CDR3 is TGTGCCAGCAGCGTCGTAGCGGGTCCCCTCAATGAGCAGTTCTTC. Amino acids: CASSVVAGPLNEQFF.

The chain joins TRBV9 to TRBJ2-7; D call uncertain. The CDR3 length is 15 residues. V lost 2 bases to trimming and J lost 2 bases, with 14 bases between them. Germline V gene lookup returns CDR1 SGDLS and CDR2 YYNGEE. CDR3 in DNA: TGTGCCAGCAGCGTCCTTGCGGAACCTGCCTACGAGCAGTACTTC. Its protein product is CASSVLAEPAYEQYF.

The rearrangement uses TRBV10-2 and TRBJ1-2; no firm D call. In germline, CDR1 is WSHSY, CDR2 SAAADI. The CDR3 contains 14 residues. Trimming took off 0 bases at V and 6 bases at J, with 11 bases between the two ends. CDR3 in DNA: TGCGCCAGCAGTGAGTCGATACCAGTAGATGGCTACACCTTC. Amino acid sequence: CASSESIPVDGYTF.

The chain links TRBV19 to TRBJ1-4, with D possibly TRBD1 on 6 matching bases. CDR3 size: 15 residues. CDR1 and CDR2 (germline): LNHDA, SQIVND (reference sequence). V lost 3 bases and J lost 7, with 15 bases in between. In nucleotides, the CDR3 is TGTGCCAGTAGTATGAGGGCAGGGGTAGGTGAAAAACTGTTTTTT. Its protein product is CASSMRAGVGEKLFF.

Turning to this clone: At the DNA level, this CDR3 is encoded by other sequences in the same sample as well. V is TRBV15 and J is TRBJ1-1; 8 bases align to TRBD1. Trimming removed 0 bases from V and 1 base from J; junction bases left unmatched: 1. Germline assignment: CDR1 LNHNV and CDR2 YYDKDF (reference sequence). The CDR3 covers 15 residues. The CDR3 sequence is CATSRDGQGNTEAFF. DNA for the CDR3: TGTGCCACCAGCAGAGACGGACAGGGGAACACTGAAGCTTTCTTT.

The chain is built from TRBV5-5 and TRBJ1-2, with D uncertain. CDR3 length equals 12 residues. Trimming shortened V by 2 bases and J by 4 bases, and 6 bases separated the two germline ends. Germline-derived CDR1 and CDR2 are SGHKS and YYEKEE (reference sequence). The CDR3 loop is CASSFRGYGYTF. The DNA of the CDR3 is TGTGCCAGCAGCTTTCGTGGCTATGGCTACACCTTC.

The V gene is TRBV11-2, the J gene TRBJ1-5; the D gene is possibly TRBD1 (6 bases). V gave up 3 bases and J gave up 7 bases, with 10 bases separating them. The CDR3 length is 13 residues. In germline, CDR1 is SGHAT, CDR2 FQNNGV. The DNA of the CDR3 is TGTGCCAGCAGCTTGCGAGGGGGACAGCCCCAGCATTTT. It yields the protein CASSLRGGQPQHF.